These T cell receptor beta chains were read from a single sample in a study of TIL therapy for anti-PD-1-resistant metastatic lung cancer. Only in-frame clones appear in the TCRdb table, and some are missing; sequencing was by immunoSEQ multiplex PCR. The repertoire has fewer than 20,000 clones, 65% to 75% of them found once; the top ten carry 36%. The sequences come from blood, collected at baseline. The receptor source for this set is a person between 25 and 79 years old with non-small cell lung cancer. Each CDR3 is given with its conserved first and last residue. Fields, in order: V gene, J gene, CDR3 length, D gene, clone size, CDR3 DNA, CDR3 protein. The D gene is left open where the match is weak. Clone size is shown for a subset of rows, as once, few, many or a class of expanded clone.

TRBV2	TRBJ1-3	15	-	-	TGTGCCAGCAGTGATGTCAGCCCCTCTGGAAACACCATATATTTT	CASSDVSPSGNTIYF
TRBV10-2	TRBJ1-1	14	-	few	TGCGCCAGCAGCCCGAATACACAGAACACTGAAGCTTTCTTT	CASSPNTQNTEAFF
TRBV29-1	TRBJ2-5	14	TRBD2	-	TGCAGCGTTGACCCTAGCGGGGTTGGAGAGACCCAGTACTTC	CSVDPSGVGETQYF
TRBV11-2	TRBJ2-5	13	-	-	TGTGCCAGCAGCCAAACCTTCGTAGGGACCCAGTACTTC	CASSQTFVGTQYF
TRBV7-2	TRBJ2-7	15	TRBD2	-	TGTGCCAGCAGCTTAAGCGGGGGCCGCTCCTACGAGCAGTACTTC	CASSLSGGRSYEQYF
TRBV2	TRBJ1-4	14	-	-	TGTGCCAGCAGTGATCAAGGGGGAAAGGAAAAACTGTTTTTT	CASSDQGGKEKLFF
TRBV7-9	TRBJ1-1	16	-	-	TGTGCCAGCAGCCAGATTCGGGGACGGGGTAATTATGAAGCTTTCTTT	CASSQIRGRGNYEAFF
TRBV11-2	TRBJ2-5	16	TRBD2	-	TGTGCCAGCAGACCGGGACTAGCGGGGGGGATCATCACCCAGTACTTC	CASRPGLAGGIITQYF
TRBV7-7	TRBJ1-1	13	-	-	TGTGCCAGCAGCTCGACAGGGAACACTGAAGCTTTCTTT	CASSSTGNTEAFF
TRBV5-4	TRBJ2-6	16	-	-	TGTGCCAGCAGCCGCGGGACCGCTCAGGGGGCCAACGTCCTGACTTTC	CASSRGTAQGANVLTF
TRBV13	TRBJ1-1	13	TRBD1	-	TGTGCCAGTTATCACAGGGGAAGAGCTGAAGCTTTCTTT	CASYHRGRAEAFF
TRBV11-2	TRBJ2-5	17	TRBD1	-	TGTGCCAGCAGCTTAGCCTGGACAGGGAGGTGGCAAGAGACCCAGTACTTC	CASSLAWTGRWQETQYF
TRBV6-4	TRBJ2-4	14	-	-	TGTGCCAGCAGTGACTCGGGGTTGGAAAACATTCAGTACTTC	CASSDSGLENIQYF
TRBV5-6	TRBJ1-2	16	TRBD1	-	TGTGCCAGCAGCGTTGGACAGGTCGACCTAAACTATGGCTACACCTTC	CASSVGQVDLNYGYTF
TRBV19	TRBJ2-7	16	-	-	TGTGCCAGTAGTTCCCGAGGGGGTGGGGCTCTGGACGAGCAGTACTTC	CASSSRGGGALDEQYF
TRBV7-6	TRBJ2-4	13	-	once	TGTGCCAGCAGCGCGAGGGGTTTGGACATTCAGTACTTC	CASSARGLDIQYF
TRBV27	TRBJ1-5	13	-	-	TGTGCCAGCAGTTTTGGTCAGGGAACACCCCAGCATTTT	CASSFGQGTPQHF
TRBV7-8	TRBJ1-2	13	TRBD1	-	TGTGCCAGCAGCTTAGAGGGACAGGAAGGCTACACCTTC	CASSLEGQEGYTF
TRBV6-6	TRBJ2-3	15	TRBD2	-	TGTGCCAGCAGGTTGGCGGGGGGTACCACAGATACGCAGTATTTT	CASRLAGGTTDTQYF
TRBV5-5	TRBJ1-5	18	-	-	TGTGCCAGCAGCCCCATCTTCCAGGACGCAGATAGCAATCAGCCCCAGCATTTT	CASSPIFQDADSNQPQHF
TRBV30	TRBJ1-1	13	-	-	TGTGCCTGGAGCCCGGGGGGGGAAACTGAAGCTTTCTTT	CAWSPGGETEAFF
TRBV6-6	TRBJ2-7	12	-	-	TGTGCCAGCAGTTACAACGGCTACGAGCAGTACTTC	CASSYNGYEQYF
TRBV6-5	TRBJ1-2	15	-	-	TGTGCCAGCAAGTTTCCAGGGAGATCCCGTAATGGCTACACCTTC	CASKFPGRSRNGYTF
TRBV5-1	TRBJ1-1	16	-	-	TGCGCCAGCAGCTTGGTCGGGGCCAGTGTGAACACTGAAGCTTTCTTT	CASSLVGASVNTEAFF
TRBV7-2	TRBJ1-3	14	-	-	TGTGCCAGCAGCTTCCAGGGAATGGGAAACACCATATATTTT	CASSFQGMGNTIYF
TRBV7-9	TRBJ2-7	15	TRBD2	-	TGTGCCAGCAGCCAGGCGCTAGCGGGGACCTACGAGCAGTACTTC	CASSQALAGTYEQYF
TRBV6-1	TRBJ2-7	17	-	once	TGTGCCAGCAGTGCAGGGCGGATCCTAGGGATACTGGGCGAGCAGTACTTC	CASSAGRILGILGEQYF
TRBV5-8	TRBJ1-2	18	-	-	TGTGCCAGCAGCCTCCAACCGGGTCTACCCCTCCTTAACTATGGCTACACCTTC	CASSLQPGLPLLNYGYTF
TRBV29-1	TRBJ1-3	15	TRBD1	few	TGCAGCGCCCTGACAGGGTCGAACTCTGGAAACACCATATATTTT	CSALTGSNSGNTIYF
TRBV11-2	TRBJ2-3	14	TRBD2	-	TGTGCCAGCACCCCCCTCGGGCGGGAGGATACGCAGTATTTT	CASTPLGREDTQYF
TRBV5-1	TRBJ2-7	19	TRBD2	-	TGCGCCAGCAGCTTTCACCACGATATTAGCGGGGGGCCTACCTACGAGCAGTACTTC	CASSFHHDISGGPTYEQYF
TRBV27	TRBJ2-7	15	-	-	TGTGCCAGCAGTTTAGAGGCAGGTAGTCCTTTGTCGCAGTACTTC	CASSLEAGSPLSQYF
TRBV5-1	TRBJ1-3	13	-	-	TGCGCCAGCAGCCCCCACTCTGGAAACACCATATATTTT	CASSPHSGNTIYF
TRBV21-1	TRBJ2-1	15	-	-	TGTGCCAGCAGACTGCTACACCATTCCGACAATGAGCAGTTCTTC	CASRLLHHSDNEQFF
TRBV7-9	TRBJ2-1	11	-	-	TGTGCCAGCAGCTTAATCGATGAGCAGTTCTTC	CASSLIDEQFF
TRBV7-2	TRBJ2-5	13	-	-	TGTGCCAGCAGCCTTGTCTTACAAGAGACCCAGTACTTC	CASSLVLQETQYF
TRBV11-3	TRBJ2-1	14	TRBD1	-	TGTGCCAGCAGTCCAACAGGGGGGCTTGGCGAGCAGTTCTTC	CASSPTGGLGEQFF
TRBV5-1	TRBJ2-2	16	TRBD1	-	TGCGCCAGCAGCTTTGGGGACAGATCGAACACCGGGGAGCTGTTTTTT	CASSFGDRSNTGELFF
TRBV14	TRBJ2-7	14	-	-	TGTGCCAGCAGCCATTGGTCTGGAAACTACGAGCAGTACTTC	CASSHWSGNYEQYF
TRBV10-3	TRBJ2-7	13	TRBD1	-	TGTGCCATCAGCGGACAGGACTCCTACGAGCAGTACTTC	CAISGQDSYEQYF
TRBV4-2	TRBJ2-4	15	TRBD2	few	TGTGCCAGCAGCCCATCTCTAGCGGGCGAAAACATTCAGTACTTC	CASSPSLAGENIQYF
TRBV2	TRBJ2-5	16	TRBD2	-	TGTGCCAGCAGTGAATGGACTAGCGGGTGGCAAGAGACCCAGTACTTC	CASSEWTSGWQETQYF
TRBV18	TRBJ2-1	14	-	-	TGTGCCAGCTCACCAAAGCGGCCCTACAATGAGCAGTTCTTC	CASSPKRPYNEQFF
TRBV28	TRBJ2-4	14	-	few	TGTGCCAGCACATCGGCATTGGCCAAAAACATTCAGTACTTC	CASTSALAKNIQYF
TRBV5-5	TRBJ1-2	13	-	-	TGTGCCAGCAGCTTGGACGGGGTGGGAGGCTACACCTTC	CASSLDGVGGYTF
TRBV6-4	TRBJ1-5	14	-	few	TGTGCCAGCAGTCCCGATGACTCCAATCAGCCCCAGCATTTT	CASSPDDSNQPQHF